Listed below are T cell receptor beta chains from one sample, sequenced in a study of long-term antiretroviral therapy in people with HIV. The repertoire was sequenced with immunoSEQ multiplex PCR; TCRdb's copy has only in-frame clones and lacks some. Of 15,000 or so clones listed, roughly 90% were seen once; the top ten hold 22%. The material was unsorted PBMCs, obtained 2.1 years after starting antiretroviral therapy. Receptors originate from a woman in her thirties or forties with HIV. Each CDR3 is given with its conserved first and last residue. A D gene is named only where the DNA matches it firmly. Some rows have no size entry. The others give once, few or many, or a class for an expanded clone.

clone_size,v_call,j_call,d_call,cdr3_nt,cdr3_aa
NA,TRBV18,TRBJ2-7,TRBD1,TGTGCCAGCTCACCTTCCGGGACAGGGCTCGACGAGCAGTACTTC,CASSPSGTGLDEQYF
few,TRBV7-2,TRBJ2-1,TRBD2,TGTGCCAGCAGCTCCGAAGCGGGGCAAGCGGGGGCCTACAATGAGCAGTTCTTC,CASSSEAGQAGAYNEQFF
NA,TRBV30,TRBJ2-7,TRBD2,TGTGCCTGGAGTCTTACTAGCGGGGGTTACGAGCAGTACTTC,CAWSLTSGGYEQYF
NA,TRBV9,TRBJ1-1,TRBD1,TGTGCCAGCAGCGTAGGTGGGACAGGGGTGGCTTTCTTT,CASSVGGTGVAFF
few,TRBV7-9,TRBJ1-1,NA,TGTGCCAGCAGCTTAACCTCGGGACTAACCTATCGGCCTTTCTTT,CASSLTSGLTYRPFF
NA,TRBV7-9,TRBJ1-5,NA,TGTGCCAGCAGCCCCTGGGGCGCATCGCCCCAGCATTTT,CASSPWGASPQHF
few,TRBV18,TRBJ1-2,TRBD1,TGTGCCAGCTCACAATCCACGGGGACAGGAGGTGGCTACACCTTC,CASSQSTGTGGGYTF
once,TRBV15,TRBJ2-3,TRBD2,TGTGCCACCAGCAGCCTTACTCCCGTGGGGGGGGCAGATACGCAGTATTTT,CATSSLTPVGGADTQYF
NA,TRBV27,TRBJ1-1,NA,TGTGCCAGCAGGCTGGGACCGGCGAACACTGAAGCTTTCTTT,CASRLGPANTEAFF
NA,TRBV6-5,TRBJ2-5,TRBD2,TGTGCCAGCAGTTACTCCCTAGCGGTACAAGAGACCCAGTACTTC,CASSYSLAVQETQYF
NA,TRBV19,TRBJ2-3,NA,TGTGCCAGTAGTACCGGGGGAGCAACTAGCACAGATACGCAGTATTTT,CASSTGGATSTDTQYF
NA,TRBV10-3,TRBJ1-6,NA,TGTGCCATCAGTGACGATAGCTCCTATAATTCACCCCTCCACTTT,CAISDDSSYNSPLHF
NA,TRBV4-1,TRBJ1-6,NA,TGCGCCAGCAGCCAAGGAAATAATTCACCCCTCCACTTT,CASSQGNNSPLHF
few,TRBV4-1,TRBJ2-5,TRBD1,TGCGCCAGCAGCCCAGGTGGACAGGGGGCCGCGGAGACCCAGTACTTC,CASSPGGQGAAETQYF
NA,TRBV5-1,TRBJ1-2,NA,TGCGCCAGCAGCCCCGGACAAGAAAACTATGGCTACACCTTC,CASSPGQENYGYTF
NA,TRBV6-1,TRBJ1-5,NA,TGTGCCAGCAGTGATGGGCCCCATCAGCCCCAGCATTTT,CASSDGPHQPQHF
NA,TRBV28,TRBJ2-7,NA,TGTGCCAGCAGTTCGCGATCCGGGACATTATCCTACGAGCAGTACTTC,CASSSRSGTLSYEQYF
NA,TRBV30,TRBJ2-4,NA,TGTGCCTGGAGTGGGGGTCCCAACATTCAGTACTTC,CAWSGGPNIQYF
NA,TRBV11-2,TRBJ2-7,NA,TGTGCCAGCAGCTTAGAAGGGGGAGGGGTCTACGAGCAGTACTTC,CASSLEGGGVYEQYF
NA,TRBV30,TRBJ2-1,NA,TGTGCCTCGGCCTCTGTCTCCTACAATGAGCAGTTCTTC,CASASVSYNEQFF
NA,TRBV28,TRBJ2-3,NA,TGTGCCAGCAGAACAGCCACAGATACGCAGTATTTT,CASRTATDTQYF
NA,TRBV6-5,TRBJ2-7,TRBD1,TGTGCCAGCAGTTCCCGACAGGGTTCCTACGAGCAGTACTTC,CASSSRQGSYEQYF
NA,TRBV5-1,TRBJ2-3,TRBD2,TGCGCCAGCAGCTTGGGGGCTAGCGGGGACACAGATACGCAGTATTTT,CASSLGASGDTDTQYF
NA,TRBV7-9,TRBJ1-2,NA,TGTGCCAGCAGCTTAGCATTAGGGGTGGCTAACTATGGCTACACCTTC,CASSLALGVANYGYTF
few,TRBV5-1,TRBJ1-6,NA,TGCGCCAGCACCTTGGGGTCGAATTCACCCCTCCACTTT,CASTLGSNSPLHF
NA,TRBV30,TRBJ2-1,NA,TGTGCCTGGAGCCCGGGGCCTCAAAGGCAGTTCTTC,CAWSPGPQRQFF
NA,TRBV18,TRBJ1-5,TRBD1,TGTGCCAGCTCACCGGGACAGGGCAATCAGCCCCAGCATTTT,CASSPGQGNQPQHF
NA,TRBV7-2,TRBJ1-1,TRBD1,TGTGCCAGCAGCCACCCCGGACAGGAGATTGAAGCTTTCTTT,CASSHPGQEIEAFF
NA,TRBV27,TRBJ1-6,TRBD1,TGTGCCAGCAGTTTAGAGGGGGCATGGAATTCACCCCTCCACTTT,CASSLEGAWNSPLHF
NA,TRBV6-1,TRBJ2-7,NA,TGTGCCAGCAGTGAAGCGCTTCTGTGGGGGCGGGGGCAGTACTTC,CASSEALLWGRGQYF
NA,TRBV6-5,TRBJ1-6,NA,TGTGCCAGCAGTCACAAGGGCCTCAATCGGGCCCTCCACTTT,CASSHKGLNRALHF
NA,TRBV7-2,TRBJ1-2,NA,TGTGCCAGCAGCCCCGGACCGGAGAACTATGGCTACACCTTC,CASSPGPENYGYTF
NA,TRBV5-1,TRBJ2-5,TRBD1,TGCGCCAGCAGCTCCTGGACAGGTTCTAGGGAGACCCAGTACTTC,CASSSWTGSRETQYF
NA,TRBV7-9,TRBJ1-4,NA,TGTGCCAGCAGCCTCCGGGACAACAATGAAAAACTGTTTTTT,CASSLRDNNEKLFF
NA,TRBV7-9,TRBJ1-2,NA,TGTGCCAGCAGCTTAGCAGGGGACTATGGCTACACCTTC,CASSLAGDYGYTF
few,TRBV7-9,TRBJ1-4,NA,TGTGCCAGCAGCTTGAGGGACAATAATGAAAAACTGTTTTTT,CASSLRDNNEKLFF
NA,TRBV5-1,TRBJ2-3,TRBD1,TGCGCCAGCAGCTTGGGGACAGGCTTTGGGAAGGGTACGCAGTATTTT,CASSLGTGFGKGTQYF
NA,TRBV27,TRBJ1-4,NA,TGTGCCAGCAGTATCCAGAGGGCCCAGGGGAGTGAAAAACTGTTTTTT,CASSIQRAQGSEKLFF
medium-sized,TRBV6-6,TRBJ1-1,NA,TGTGCCAGCGGCCTGAAGACGAACACTGAAGCTTTCTTT,CASGLKTNTEAFF
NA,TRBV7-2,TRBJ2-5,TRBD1,TGTGCCAGCAGTGGGACAGGGGGCGGACGAGCGGGAGAGACCCAGTACTTC,CASSGTGGGRAGETQYF
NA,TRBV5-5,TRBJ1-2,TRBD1,TGTGCCAGCAGCTTGGACAGGGGGCGGACTGGCTACACCTTC,CASSLDRGRTGYTF
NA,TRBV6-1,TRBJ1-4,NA,TGTGCCAGCACCCTTGGCGGGGCCAATAATGAAAAACTGTTTTTT,CASTLGGANNEKLFF
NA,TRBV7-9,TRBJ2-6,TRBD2,TGTGCCAGCAGTCCCGGGACTAGCGGTGGGGCCAACGTCCTGACTTTC,CASSPGTSGGANVLTF
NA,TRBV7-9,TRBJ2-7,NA,TGTGCCAGCAGCTCTCACTCGGACCCGATCTACGAGCAGTACTTC,CASSSHSDPIYEQYF